This T cell receptor (beta chain) comes out of a study of T cells in Graves' hyperthyroidism and ophthalmopathy. Study-level results: Before onset, ophthalmopathy was predicted by the model a median roughly 6.8 months earlier. Using 13 V-J features, a model discriminated ophthalmopathy from stable hyperthyroidism. Peripheral blood also featured most of the thyroid clonotypes expanded above 0.001.

Amplification of TCR beta CDR3 regions was performed using RNA transcripts as template. First-round RT-PCR targeting the TCR CDR3 was performed with the HTBI primer set. TCRdb passed the multiplex PCR reads through MiXCR, listing each CDR3 protein once. The sample consists of about 500,000 distinct CDR3 sequences, 46% of them appearing once. Clinical symptoms, serum thyroxine, TRAb, thyroid ultrasound and orbital computed tomography informed diagnoses. This clonotype has more than one count but fewer than ten. Its antigen remains unidentified. This CDR3 spans 14 amino acids. The germline V gene encodes CDR1 MGHDK and CDR2 SYGVNS. J was trimmed by 10 bases and V by 4 bases; bases with no gene match: 7.

The TCR originated in an adult woman with Graves' disease, either hyperthyroidism or ophthalmopathy (not recorded which). The sample was peripheral blood or thyroid tissue (not recorded which). This chain joins TRBV25-1 and TRBJ1-6; the match to TRBD1 covers 7 bases. The CDR3 region is CASSADRVGSPLHF. The CDR3 DNA follows: TGTGCCAGCAGTGCCGACAGGGTCGGGTCACCCCTCCACTTT.